This T cell receptor beta chain came from a study of CD8 T cells in Susac syndrome. This clonotype was seen once. TEMRA cells were enriched by FACS, while CD8+ and CD4+ T cells were obtained through a negative isolation that was performed magnetically. RNA amounts of about 0.5 to 1 ug underwent reverse transcription with random hexamers. immunoSEQ multiplex PCR amplified TCR beta CDR3 across 54 Vbeta, 13 Jbeta. TCRdb passed the immunoSEQ multiplex PCR reads through MiXCR, listing each CDR3 protein once. The sample has approximately 110,000 distinct CDR3 sequences, around 95% seen once. Sequenced material: CD4+ T cells from PBMCs. This receptor was obtained from a human donor in good health.

This chain's CDR3 is CASSPGRLGDTEAFF. CDR3 nucleotide sequence: TGTGCCAGCAGCCCTGGGAGGCTAGGGGACACTGAAGCTTTCTTT. The V call is TRBV3-1, the J call TRBJ1-1; D might be TRBD1 (5 bases). V shed 4 bases and J shed 3 bases, with 15 bases lying between them. This CDR3 has 15 residues. Germline V gene lookup returns CDR1 LGHDT and CDR2 YNNKEL (reference sequence).